The rows below give T cell receptor beta chains drawn from one sample of a study of blood T cell repertoires in COVID-19. TCRdb keeps only in-frame clones here, not all; method: immunoSEQ multiplex PCR. The sample includes about 140,000 clones, over 70% of them seen just once. The material sequenced was peripheral blood. These receptors were obtained from a woman aged 60-75 years with acute or convalescent COVID-19. Each CDR3 is given without its conserved first and last residue.

J gene,V gene,CDR3 protein
TRBJ1-1,TRBV7-9,ASSPRRQIEAF
TRBJ1-3,TRBV30,AWTGPNRFSGNTIY
TRBJ2-7,TRBV6-6,ASSLSGPYEQY
TRBJ2-7,TRBV3-1/TRBV3-2,ASSQVPSSEQY
TRBJ2-5,TRBV28,ASSFSASARSQY
TRBJ2-7,TRBV6-5,ASRDTSGPTYEQY
TRBJ2-5,TRBV28,ASTLPGSKTQY
TRBJ1-4,TRBV30,AWSGGQGPGTEKLF
TRBJ2-7,TRBV5-8,ASSLSARPSYEQY
TRBJ1-2,TRBV27,ASSLFWGGIGGYT
TRBJ1-1,TRBV5-4,ASSLADRANTEAF
TRBJ2-2,TRBV30,AWSRGTGGELF
TRBJ2-2,TRBV7-9,ASKGRGDSLYTGELF
TRBJ2-1,TRBV27,ASSLSFGDLYNEQF
TRBJ2-2,TRBV27,ASSLNRVGGELF
TRBJ1-1,TRBV19,ASRHRGLTNTEAF
TRBJ2-1,TRBV7-8,ASSLGAGAGYEQF
TRBJ2-7,TRBV5-1,ASRIGGDEQY
TRBJ2-7,TRBV6-5,ASSRTSGGSEQY
TRBJ2-5,TRBV28,ASSFYGGTGRETQY
TRBJ2-1,TRBV6-2/TRBV6-3,ASSFNGLAGGEEQF
TRBJ2-7,TRBV7-7,ASSPGTGFAYEQY
TRBJ2-7,TRBV7-6,ASSLSTGASYEQY
TRBJ2-7,TRBV2,ASSKTGRDEQY
TRBJ2-3,TRBV5-6,ASSSFGTDTQY
TRBJ2-1,TRBV3-1/TRBV3-2,ASTRTSGGHNEQF
TRBJ2-7,TRBV11-1,ASSLNLGIWYEQY
TRBJ2-5,TRBV5-4,ASSSSSGSPQETQY
TRBJ1-2,TRBV21-1,ASSKVDTNYGYT
TRBJ2-7,TRBV6-4,ASISDCAIPSGRSSYEQY
TRBJ1-2,TRBV27,ASSSRTGGYFYGYT
TRBJ1-2,TRBV7-8,ASSPDRLLNYGYT
TRBJ2-7,TRBV10-2,ASLTGGAMRDEQY
TRBJ2-7,TRBV29-1,SVDGLAGPYEQY
TRBJ1-2,TRBV28,ASSQYGYT
TRBJ2-1,TRBV20-1,SARRFGEQF
TRBJ2-2,TRBV9,ASSHTGTSGRRTGELF
TRBJ2-1,TRBV27,ASSPGTSGINEQF
TRBJ1-2,TRBV5-1,ASSLEDSNYGYT
TRBJ1-2,TRBV5-1,ASSWGQGAPRGYT
TRBJ2-4,TRBV19,ASSSRGGDLAKNIQY